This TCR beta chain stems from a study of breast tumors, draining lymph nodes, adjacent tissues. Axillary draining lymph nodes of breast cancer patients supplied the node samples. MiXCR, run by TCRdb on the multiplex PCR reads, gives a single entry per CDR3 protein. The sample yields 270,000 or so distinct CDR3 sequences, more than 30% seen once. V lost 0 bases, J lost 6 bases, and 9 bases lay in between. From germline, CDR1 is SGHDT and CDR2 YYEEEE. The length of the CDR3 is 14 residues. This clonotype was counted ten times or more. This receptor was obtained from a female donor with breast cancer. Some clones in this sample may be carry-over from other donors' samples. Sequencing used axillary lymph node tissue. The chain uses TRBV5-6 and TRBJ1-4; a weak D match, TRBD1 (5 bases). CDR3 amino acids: CASSLGGYDEKLFF. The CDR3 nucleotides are TGTGCCAGCAGCTTGGGGGGGTACGATGAAAAACTGTTTTTT.